This T cell receptor (beta chain) was captured in a study of T-cell memory formation after mild COVID-19. Whole-study findings and limits: Later expanders leaned CD4+, whereas clones that contracted between day 15 and 85 were balanced CD4/CD8.

This clonotype was seen more than once but under ten times. Its antigen remains unknown. The germline gives CDR1 SQVTM, CDR2 ANQGSEA. CDR3 length: 13 residues. Trimming cost V 4 bases and J 0 bases, with 6 bases left between them. TCRdb recomputed calls from the 5' RACE reads with MiXCR, one row per CDR3 protein. The sample records approximately 100,000 distinct CDR3 sequences, about 18% being singletons. This chain connects TRBV29-1 to TRBJ2-2; D not certain. The sequencing input was PBMCs or a T cell subset sorted from them (not recorded which). This receptor was identified in an adult woman who had mild COVID-19 (a few samples of this study predate the infection). Cell type and time point are not known. The CDR3 nucleotides read TGCAGCGTTGGGCAGTCGAACACCGGGGAGCTGTTTTTT. Residues: CSVGQSNTGELFF.